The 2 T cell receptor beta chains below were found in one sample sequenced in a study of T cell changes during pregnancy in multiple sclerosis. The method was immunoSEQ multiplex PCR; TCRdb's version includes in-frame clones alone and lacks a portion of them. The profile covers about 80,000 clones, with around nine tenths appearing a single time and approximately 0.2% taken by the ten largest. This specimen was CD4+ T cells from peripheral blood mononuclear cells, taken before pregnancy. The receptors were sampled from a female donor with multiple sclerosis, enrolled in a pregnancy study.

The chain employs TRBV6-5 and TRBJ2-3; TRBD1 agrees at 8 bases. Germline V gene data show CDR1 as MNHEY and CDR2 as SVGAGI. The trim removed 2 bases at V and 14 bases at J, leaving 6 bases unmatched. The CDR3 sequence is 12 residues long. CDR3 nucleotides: TGTGCCAGCAGTTACCGGACAGGGTTTCGGTATTTT. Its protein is CASSYRTGFRYF.

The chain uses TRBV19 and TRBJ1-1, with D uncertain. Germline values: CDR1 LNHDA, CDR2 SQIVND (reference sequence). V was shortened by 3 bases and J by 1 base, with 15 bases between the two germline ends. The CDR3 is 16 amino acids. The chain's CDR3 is CASSIRSGGQNTEAFF. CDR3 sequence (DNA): TGTGCCAGTAGTATTAGATCTGGAGGGCAGAACACTGAAGCTTTCTTT.